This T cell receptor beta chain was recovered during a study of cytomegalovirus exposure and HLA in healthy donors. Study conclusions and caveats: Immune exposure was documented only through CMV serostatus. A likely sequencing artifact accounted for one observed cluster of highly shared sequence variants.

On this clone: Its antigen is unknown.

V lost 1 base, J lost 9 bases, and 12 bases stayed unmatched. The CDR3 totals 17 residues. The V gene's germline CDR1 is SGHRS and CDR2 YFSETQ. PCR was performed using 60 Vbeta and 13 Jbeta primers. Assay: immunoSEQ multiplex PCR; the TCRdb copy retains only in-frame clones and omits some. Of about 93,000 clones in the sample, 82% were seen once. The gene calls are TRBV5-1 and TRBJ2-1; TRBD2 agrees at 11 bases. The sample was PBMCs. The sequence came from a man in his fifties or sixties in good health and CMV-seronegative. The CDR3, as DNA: TGCGCCAGCAGCTTGATGACTAGCGGGGCCAAGGGGGGTGAGCAGTTCTTC. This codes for CASSLMTSGAKGGEQFF.